The rows below give T cell receptor beta chains drawn from one sample of a study of T cells after yellow fever vaccination. A single record per CDR3 protein comes from TCRdb applying MiXCR to the 5' RACE reads. The profile shows 250,000 or so distinct CDR3 sequences, 6.9% of them singletons. Sequencing used CD4+ T cells sorted from PBMCs, obtained 15 days after the yellow fever booster vaccination. The receptors originated from a man aged 25-45 years who received the YFV17D yellow fever vaccine. Both conserved end residues are part of each CDR3. D genes are given only for firm matches. The size entry is marked missing in some rows and otherwise reads once, few, many or a size class.

clone_size: few; d_call: NA; j_call: TRBJ1-5; v_call: TRBV4-3; cdr3_aa: CASSQEEGGRQPQHF; cdr3_nt: TGCGCCAGCAGCCAAGAAGAAGGGGGAAGGCAGCCCCAGCATTTT
clone_size: once; d_call: NA; j_call: TRBJ2-2; v_call: TRBV4-2; cdr3_aa: CASSQQVELFF; cdr3_nt: TGTGCCAGCAGCCAACAGGTGGAGCTGTTTTTT
clone_size: many; d_call: TRBD1; j_call: TRBJ2-7; v_call: TRBV12-3/TRBV12-4; cdr3_aa: CASSLTGTGDYEQYF; cdr3_nt: TGTGCCAGCAGTTTAACCGGGACAGGTGACTACGAGCAGTACTTC
clone_size: many; d_call: TRBD2; j_call: TRBJ2-7; v_call: TRBV5-1; cdr3_aa: CASSPRGAGVTEQYF; cdr3_nt: TGCGCCAGCAGCCCTAGGGGCGCGGGAGTAACGGAGCAGTACTTC
clone_size: NA; d_call: NA; j_call: TRBJ1-4; v_call: TRBV5-1; cdr3_aa: CASSSPGEKLFF; cdr3_nt: TGCGCCAGCAGCTCGCCCGGGGAAAAACTGTTTTTT
clone_size: many; d_call: NA; j_call: TRBJ2-1; v_call: TRBV7-8; cdr3_aa: CASSLGGGGSGNEQFF; cdr3_nt: TGTGCCAGCAGCCTTGGCGGGGGCGGGAGTGGTAATGAGCAGTTCTTC
clone_size: many; d_call: NA; j_call: TRBJ1-1; v_call: TRBV9; cdr3_aa: CASSAPPGRSTEAFF; cdr3_nt: TGTGCCAGCAGTGCCCCTCCGGGCCGGAGCACTGAAGCTTTCTTT
clone_size: NA; d_call: NA; j_call: TRBJ2-5; v_call: TRBV28; cdr3_aa: CASSIRGAGETQYF; cdr3_nt: TGTGCCAGCAGTATCCGGGGCGCGGGGGAGACCCAGTACTTC
clone_size: few; d_call: TRBD2; j_call: TRBJ2-3; v_call: TRBV5-1; cdr3_aa: CASSLAQTSGSSDTQYF; cdr3_nt: TGCGCCAGCAGCTTGGCCCAGACTAGCGGGAGCTCAGATACGCAGTATTTT
clone_size: few; d_call: TRBD2; j_call: TRBJ2-2; v_call: TRBV5-1; cdr3_aa: CASSLAVSGRHTGELFF; cdr3_nt: TGCGCCAGCAGCTTGGCCGTAAGCGGGAGACACACCGGGGAGCTGTTTTTT
clone_size: NA; d_call: TRBD2; j_call: TRBJ2-1; v_call: TRBV10-1; cdr3_aa: CASKGPGLAGFSSYNEQFF; cdr3_nt: TGCGCCAGCAAAGGCCCTGGACTAGCGGGATTCAGCTCCTACAATGAGCAGTTCTTC
clone_size: few; d_call: NA; j_call: TRBJ2-4; v_call: TRBV12-3/TRBV12-4; cdr3_aa: CASSLSAGLAKNIQYF; cdr3_nt: TGTGCCAGCAGTTTGAGCGCGGGACTAGCCAAAAACATTCAGTACTTC
clone_size: few; d_call: TRBD2; j_call: TRBJ2-7; v_call: TRBV20-1; cdr3_aa: CSASFPTSGRNEQYF; cdr3_nt: TGCAGTGCTAGTTTCCCAACTAGCGGGCGGAACGAGCAGTACTTC
clone_size: many; d_call: NA; j_call: TRBJ2-5; v_call: TRBV20-1; cdr3_aa: CSAHGYQETQYF; cdr3_nt: TGCAGTGCACACGGGTACCAAGAGACCCAGTACTTC
clone_size: few; d_call: NA; j_call: TRBJ1-5; v_call: TRBV28; cdr3_aa: CASRTFGRYSNQPQHF; cdr3_nt: TGTGCCAGCAGGACCTTCGGGCGGTATAGCAATCAGCCCCAGCATTTT
clone_size: few; d_call: NA; j_call: TRBJ2-3; v_call: TRBV10-2; cdr3_aa: CASSPWADTDTQYF; cdr3_nt: TGCGCCAGCAGTCCATGGGCGGACACAGATACGCAGTATTTT
clone_size: few; d_call: NA; j_call: TRBJ1-5; v_call: TRBV5-1; cdr3_aa: CASSLVPGVRQPQHF; cdr3_nt: TGCGCCAGCAGCTTGGTTCCGGGGGTAAGGCAGCCCCAGCATTTT